A single sample gave rise to the 15 T cell receptor beta chains below, sequenced in a study of technical replicates of blood from several donors. TCRdb keeps only in-frame clones here, not all; method: immunoSEQ multiplex PCR. The data contain 75,000 to 90,000 clones, approximately 90% of them singletons. Input material: T cells isolated from PBMCs. The receptor set was obtained from a human donor in good health.

V is TRBV7-9 and J is TRBJ1-2; D is uncertain. CDR1 SEHNR and CDR2 FQNEAQ come from the germline V gene (reference sequence). CDR3 length equals 14 residues. Trimming removed 5 bases at V and 4 bases at J, with 14 bases between. CDR3 in DNA: TGTGCCAGCAGCCCAAACACGCAGTTCTATGGCTACACCTTC. It codes for CASSPNTQFYGYTF.

V and J are TRBV5-8 and TRBJ1-1, with D possibly being TRBD1 (5 bases). V lost 6 bases to trimming and J lost 8 bases, with 8 bases between them. The CDR3 runs 10 residues. Germline V gene data show CDR1 as SGHTS and CDR2 as YDEGEE. CDR3: CASNNREAFF. The CDR3 coding sequence is TGTGCCAGCAACAACAGGGAAGCTTTCTTT.

This clone was recorded once. At one end the junction does not follow the germline gene, possibly because of a read error. The chain is built from TRBV9 and TRBJ2-7, with 7 bases identical to TRBD1. The CDR3 has 15 amino acids. The V gene's germline CDR1 is SGDLS and CDR2 YYNGEE. The CDR3 here is CASSVRDRRAGTLFF. For the CDR3, the DNA is TGTGCCAGCAGCGTCCGGGACAGAAGAGCCGGGACCCTTTTCTTC.

The V gene is TRBV14, the J gene TRBJ2-3; no reliable D call. Germline V CDR1 and CDR2: SGHDN, FVKESK. The CDR3 covers 10 residues. Deletions cut 7 bases from V and 6 bases from J, with 5 bases between. CDR3 loop: CASKLDTQYF. The DNA for the CDR3 is TGTGCCAGCAAGCTGGATACGCAGTATTTT.

The chain has TRBV4-1 and TRBJ2-3; 14 positions match TRBD2. The CDR3 loop spans 18 amino acids. The junction had 6 bases not matched to a gene; V was cut back by 4 bases and J by 0 bases. The germline gives CDR1 MGHRA, CDR2 YSYEKL. The CDR3 loop reads CASSRLAGGPDSTDTQYF. CDR3 sequence (DNA): TGCGCCAGCAGCCGACTAGCGGGGGGGCCAGACAGCACAGATACGCAGTATTTT.

The chain combines TRBV27 with TRBJ2-7; 8 bases match TRBD1. The CDR3 spans 14 residues. With 6 bases clipped from V and 1 base from J, the junction kept 5 bases outside the gene matches. Germline CDR1 reads MNHEY; CDR2 reads SMNVEV (reference sequence). The CDR3 here is CASSIGQGSYEQYF. The CDR3 DNA is TGTGCCAGCAGCATAGGACAGGGATCCTACGAGCAGTACTTC.

The V gene is TRBV27, the J gene TRBJ1-2; 8 bases are a match to TRBD1. V lost 6 bases, J lost 7 bases, and 10 bases stayed unmatched. Germline assignment: CDR1 MNHEY and CDR2 SMNVEV (reference sequence). This CDR3 is built from 14 residues. As DNA, the CDR3 is TGTGCCAGCAGACGGCCAGGGGGCGATTCTGGCTACACCTTC. This encodes CASRRPGGDSGYTF.

This sequence joins TRBV10-1 and TRBJ2-7; D is possibly TRBD1 (6 bases). V lost 8 bases, J lost 2 bases, and 10 bases lay in between. The germline CDR1 and CDR2 sequences are WNHNN and SYGVQD (reference sequence). This CDR3 contains 12 residues. In nucleotides, the CDR3 is TGCGCCAGCGGGGGACACCCCTACGAGCAGTACTTC. It yields the protein CASGGHPYEQYF.

The V gene is TRBV28, the J gene TRBJ2-7; 11 positions match TRBD1. The CDR3 extends over 15 amino acids. The germline CDR1 and CDR2 sequences are MDHEN and SYDVKM. Losses at the gene ends were 5 bases for V and 7 bases for J; bases not matched to a gene: 10. The CDR3 reads CASSPHGQGAGEQYF. DNA of the CDR3: TGTGCCAGCAGTCCGCACGGACAGGGGGCCGGGGAGCAGTACTTC.

This chain connects TRBV4-1 to TRBJ1-4; 7 nucleotides agree with TRBD1. Germline assignment: CDR1 MGHRA and CDR2 YSYEKL. The CDR3 length is 15 residues. J lost 7 bases, V lost 10 bases, and 15 bases had no gene match. DNA for the CDR3: TGCGCCACCAAGCAACATGGGACAGTTACTGAAAAACTGTTTTTT. As protein: CATKQHGTVTEKLFF.

This clone was seen only a few times. The chain uses TRBV6-1 and TRBJ1-1, with D possibly TRBD1 on 5 matching bases. V was trimmed by 4 bases and J by 0 bases, leaving 12 bases between them. The CDR3 is 15 amino acids. Germline CDR1 MNHNS, CDR2 SASEGT. CDR3 protein: CASSGRLGVNTEAFF. DNA of the CDR3: TGTGCCAGCAGTGGGCGATTAGGGGTGAACACTGAAGCTTTCTTT.

V is TRBV28 and J is TRBJ2-7; the D gene is possibly TRBD2 (6 bases). The CDR3 has 15 residues. From germline, CDR1 is MDHEN and CDR2 SYDVKM. V lost 5 bases, J lost 7 bases, and 21 bases lay in between. Here the CDR3 reads CASSEVSGGNREQYF. In DNA, the CDR3 is TGTGCCAGCAGTGAGGTCTCCGGCGGGAATCGAGAGCAGTACTTC.

The genes are TRBV4-2 and TRBJ2-3; D possibly corresponds to TRBD2 (6 bases). V gave up 1 base and J gave up 0 bases, with 14 bases separating them. From germline, CDR1 is LGHNA and CDR2 YNFKEQ. This CDR3 has 17 amino acids. The CDR3 loop reads CASSQVKDYTSTDTQYF. DNA for the CDR3: TGTGCCAGCAGCCAAGTAAAGGACTATACCAGCACAGATACGCAGTATTTT.

The CDR3 is CASSSPTGGYGYTF. The CDR3 DNA sequence: TGTGCCAGCTCATCCCCGACAGGGGGCTATGGCTACACCTTC. The chain has TRBV18 and TRBJ1-2; TRBD1 matches 9 bases. CDR1 is KGHSH and CDR2 is LQKENI in the germline V gene. V was clipped by 5 bases and J by 4 bases; unmatched bases: 5. This CDR3 spans 14 amino acids.

This CDR3 reads CASSKGWQGEVTDTQYF. Here the CDR3 DNA reads TGTGCCAGCAGCAAAGGGTGGCAGGGTGAGGTCACAGATACGCAGTATTTT. The chain employs TRBV21-1 and TRBJ2-3; the D segment call TRBD1 is taken from the table without a DNA check. TRBV21-1 is flagged as a pseudogene. The CDR3 extends over 17 amino acids.